This T cell receptor (beta chain) was profiled in a study of cytomegalovirus exposure and HLA in healthy donors. Germline values: CDR1 MNHEY, CDR2 SVGAGI. CDR3 length: 15 amino acids. Losses at the gene ends were 0 bases for V and 1 base for J; bases not matched to a gene: 2. Assay: immunoSEQ multiplex PCR; the TCRdb copy retains only in-frame clones and omits some. The sample comprises around 120,000 clones, around nine tenths of which are singletons, and approximately 2% rests with the top ten. This chain links TRBV6-5 with TRBJ2-7; TRBD2 matches 8 bases. The sequencing input was PBMCs. This TCR derives from a woman aged 18-35 years in good health and CMV-seronegative. For the CDR3, the DNA is TGTGCCAGCAGTTACTCGTCTAGCGGGTCCTACGAGCAGTACTTC. This codes for CASSYSSSGSYEQYF.